This T cell receptor (beta chain) was sequenced in a study of blood T cells in healthy people across ages. Together with a sample-barcoded 5' primer, a J-beta primer mix was included in a second PCR lasting roughly 6 to 12 cycles. One entry per CDR3 protein, called by TCRdb with MiXCR from the 5' RACE reads. The repertoire holds hundreds of thousands of distinct CDR3 sequences, with about 25% as singletons. The study drew donors from healthy Caucasian individuals in Russia aged roughly 6 to 95. This same sample was also taken into another study, of T cells of mothers and their children.

The source is a boy between 5 and 17 years old in good health. The material sequenced was blood.

CDR3 DNA sequence: TGTGCCAGCAGCCCGGGACAGGATGCCGGGGAGCTGTTTTTT. It is translated as CASSPGQDAGELFF. The chain combines TRBV7-3 with TRBJ2-2; 8 bases map to TRBD1. In germline, CDR1 is SGHTA, CDR2 FQGTGA. The CDR3 covers 14 residues. With V trimmed by 5 bases and J by 6 bases, 5 bases remained unmatched.